Below, 21 T cell receptor beta chains from the same sample are listed, as sequenced in a study of T cell responses to AZD1222 COVID-19 vaccine. The data were produced by immunoSEQ multiplex PCR, yet TCRdb's version contains in-frame clones alone and is incomplete. The sample has approximately 100,000 clones; roughly 90% are singletons. This specimen consisted of peripheral blood, obtained on day 0 of AZD1222 vaccination. The receptor set was obtained from an adult in good health.

V and J are TRBV6-1 and TRBJ2-3; D gene unclear. Per germline, CDR1 MNHNS and CDR2 SASEGT. Trimming took 2 bases from V and 7 from J, leaving 4 bases between them. The CDR3 is made up of 11 amino acids. The CDR3 loop is CASSERYTQYF. For the CDR3, the DNA is TGTGCCAGCAGTGAAAGGTATACGCAGTATTTT.

The chain couples TRBV7-9 to TRBJ1-6, with 8 positions matching TRBD1. Unmatched junction bases numbered 7, after V lost 5 bases and J lost 7 bases. Germline loops: CDR1 SEHNR, CDR2 FQNEAQ (reference sequence). This CDR3 comprises 15 residues. CDR3 in DNA: TGTGCCAGCAGCCTGACAGGGGACGGCAATTCACCCCTCCACTTT. Its protein is CASSLTGDGNSPLHF.

The gene calls are TRBV6-5 and TRBJ2-1; D may be TRBD2 (6 bases). The CDR3 has 14 amino acids. V shed 0 bases and J shed 7 bases, with 10 bases lying between them. Germline lookup yields CDR1 MNHEY and CDR2 SVGAGI. The CDR3 sequence: CASSYSGRQNEQFF. The CDR3 DNA reads as TGTGCCAGCAGTTACTCAGGGAGGCAGAATGAGCAGTTCTTC.

The rearrangement links TRBV5-1 to TRBJ2-1; 9 bases align to TRBD1. Germline lookup yields CDR1 SGHRS and CDR2 YFSETQ. The CDR3 runs 15 residues. V dropped 4 bases and J dropped 2; count of bases not matched to a gene: 4. CDR3 DNA sequence: TGCGCCAGCAGCATACGACAGGGGGCCTACAATGAGCAGTTCTTC. It is translated as CASSIRQGAYNEQFF.

This clone appeared a few times. This chain connects TRBV5-6 to TRBJ2-7; TRBD1 might be the D (6 bases). CDR1 is SGHDT, CDR2 YYEEEE, per germline. The CDR3 length is 13 residues. V was shortened by 0 bases and J by 4 bases, with 8 bases between the two germline ends. CDR3 in DNA: TGTGCCAGCAGCTTGGCCCAGGGGTACGAGCAGTACTTC. This codes for CASSLAQGYEQYF.

This clone has only one observation. The V and J genes are TRBV29-1 and TRBJ2-3; D uncertain. Trimming took 6 bases from V and 4 from J, leaving 8 bases between them. Germline lookup yields CDR1 SQVTM and CDR2 ANQGSEA. This CDR3 comprises 11 residues. CDR3 nucleotide sequence: TGCAGCGTGGCGAAGGCAGATACGCAGTATTTT. Protein product: CSVAKADTQYF.

There are a few counts of this clone. The rearrangement links TRBV7-2 to TRBJ1-5, with D unclear. CDR1 and CDR2 (germline): SGHTA, FQGNSA. CDR3 length: 15 residues. V was clipped by 1 base and J by 6 bases, with 13 bases between them. CDR3 bases: TGTGCCAGCAGCTTAGAAGCGGGCTGGGGTCAGCCCCAGCATTTT. Translation gives CASSLEAGWGQPQHF. Complete variable domain (other parts from reference TRBV7-2 and TRBJ1-5): GAGVSQSPSNKVTEKGKDVELRCDPISGHTALYWYRQSLGQGLEFLIYFQGNSAPDKSGLPSDRFSAERTGGSVSTLTIQRTQQEDSAVYLCASSLEAGWGQPQHFGDGTRLSIL.

The chain links TRBV3-1 (or the pseudogene TRBV3-2) to TRBJ1-2, with D hard to call. The ends were cut back, 1 base at V and 2 bases at J, with 8 bases in the middle. CDR1 is LGHDT and CDR2 is YNNKEL in the germline V gene (reference sequence). The CDR3 covers 14 residues. In DNA, the CDR3 is TGTGCCAGCAGCCAAGGCACAGCCAACTATGGCTACACCTTC. Translation gives CASSQGTANYGYTF.

This chain's CDR3 is CASSPTTSQAGETQYF. CDR3 nucleotide sequence: TGTGCCAGCAGCCCGACGACTAGCCAGGCGGGAGAGACCCAGTACTTC. The chain recombines TRBV5-6 with TRBJ2-5, with 7 nucleotides matching TRBD2. V dropped 4 bases and J dropped 4; count of bases not matched to a gene: 13. CDR1 and CDR2 (germline): SGHDT, YYEEEE. The length of the CDR3 is 16 residues.

This chain uses TRBV4-3 with TRBJ2-2; D is possibly TRBD1 or TRBD2 (5 bases each). Germline V CDR1 and CDR2: LGHNA, YSLEER. The CDR3 is 15 amino acids. V lost 4 bases and J lost 1, with 10 bases in between. CDR3 sequence reads: CASSLRDRNTGELFF. In nucleotides, the CDR3 is TGCGCCAGCAGCCTCCGGGACCGGAACACCGGGGAGCTGTTTTTT.

The chain recombines TRBV25-1 with TRBJ1-1; TRBD1 might be the D (6 bases). The length of the CDR3 is 14 residues. Trimming stripped 8 bases from V and 7 bases from J, with 20 bases between. Germline CDR1 MGHDK, CDR2 SYGVNS. This chain's CDR3 is CASRTEGGFDEAFF. DNA for the CDR3: TGTGCCAGCCGCACTGAAGGGGGATTCGATGAAGCTTTCTTT. Full variable domain (remainder filled in from reference TRBV25-1 and TRBJ1-1): EADIYQTPRYLVIGTGKKITLECSQTMGHDKMYWYQQDPGMELHLIHYSYGVNSTEKGDLSSESTVSRIRTEHFPLTLESARPSHTSQYLCASRTEGGFDEAFFGQGTRLTVV.

The rearrangement links TRBV5-4 to TRBJ1-2; D is unresolved. The V end was cut by 4 bases, the J end by 8 bases, with 18 bases between. CDR3 size: 14 residues. Germline CDR1 is SGHNT and CDR2 is YYREEE (reference sequence). The DNA of the CDR3 is TGTGCCAGCAGCGCCGCAGGATCTACGCGGGGCTACACCTTC. This translates into CASSAAGSTRGYTF.

This chain joins TRBV11-3 and TRBJ1-1; 8 nucleotides match TRBD1. Germline V gene sequence: CDR1 SGHNT, CDR2 YENEEA. The V gene end was trimmed by 5 bases and the J gene end by 7 bases; junction bases not matched to a gene: 6. This CDR3 contains 13 residues. The CDR3 nucleotides read TGTGCCAGCAGCCCGACAGGGGAGTATGAAGCTTTCTTT. Translated, it gives CASSPTGEYEAFF.

CDR3 region: CASSSQGADEAFF. The DNA for the CDR3 is TGCGCCAGCAGCTCCCAGGGGGCGGATGAAGCTTTCTTT. The chain recombines TRBV5-1 with TRBJ1-1; 8 bases are a match to TRBD1. Germline V gives CDR1 SGHRS, CDR2 YFSETQ. After removal of 3 bases from V and 7 bases from J, the junction contained 5 bases not matched to a gene. The CDR3 is 13 residues long.

The chain links TRBV25-1 to TRBJ1-1; D uncertain. The CDR3 consists of 14 residues. In germline, CDR1 is MGHDK, CDR2 SYGVNS. V dropped 6 bases and J dropped 1 base, with 12 bases sitting between them. CDR3: CASSGGVRNTEAFF. Here the CDR3 DNA reads TGTGCCAGCAGCGGCGGCGTGAGGAACACTGAAGCTTTCTTT.

This clone is a singleton in its sample. The rearrangement uses TRBV28 and TRBJ1-2; the D is unclear. In germline, CDR1 is MDHEN, CDR2 SYDVKM. The length of the CDR3 is 11 residues. Trimming removed 6 bases at V and 1 base at J, with 3 bases between. The CDR3 here is CASRVNYGYTF. For the CDR3, the DNA is TGTGCCAGCAGGGTTAACTATGGCTACACCTTC.

V is TRBV2 and J is TRBJ1-2; unclear D gene. CDR3 length: 13 residues. Trimming removed 7 bases at V and 6 bases at J, with 15 bases between. The germline V gene has CDR1 SNHLY and CDR2 FYNNEI. The CDR3 coding sequence is TGTGCCAGCAAAGGAACAGTCGGGAATGGCTACACCTTC. It yields the protein CASKGTVGNGYTF.

This rearrangement joins TRBV7-9 to TRBJ1-4; no definite D call. Germline values: CDR1 SEHNR, CDR2 FQNEAQ (reference sequence). The length of the CDR3 is 12 residues. Trimming shortened V by 0 bases and J by 8 bases, and 4 bases separated the two germline ends. CDR3 in amino acids: CASSLALEKLFF. The CDR3 DNA sequence: TGTGCCAGCAGCTTAGCTTTGGAAAAACTGTTTTTT. Filled out from reference TRBV7-9 and TRBJ1-4, the complete variable domain reads DTGVSQNPRHKITKRGQNVTFRCDPISEHNRLYWYRQTLGQGPEFLTYFQNEAQLEKSRLLSDRFSAERPKGSFSTLEIQRTEQGDSAMYLCASSLALEKLFFGSGTQLSVL.

The chain employs TRBV27 and TRBJ1-2; TRBD1 is a possible D gene (6 bases). V was pared by 2 bases and J by 7 bases, with 11 bases between. This CDR3 spans 13 amino acids. Germline V gene sequence: CDR1 MNHEY, CDR2 SMNVEV (reference sequence). CDR3 in amino acids: CASSLKGEAGYTF. Here the CDR3 DNA reads TGTGCCAGCAGTTTAAAGGGGGAAGCTGGCTACACCTTC.

CDR3 in amino acids: CASERAGDGYTF. The CDR3 nucleotides are TGTGCCAGCGAACGGGCAGGTGATGGCTACACCTTC. V and J are TRBV19 and TRBJ1-2; D unresolved. The CDR3 contains 12 residues. Germline-derived CDR1 and CDR2 are LNHDA and SQIVND (reference sequence). The ends were cut back, 9 bases at V and 6 bases at J, with 14 bases in the middle.

The chain joins TRBV7-2 to TRBJ1-1; D is uncertain. The CDR3 is 14 residues long. The germline V gene has CDR1 SGHTA and CDR2 FQGNSA. V dropped 1 base and J dropped 1 base, with 7 bases sitting between them. The CDR3 reads CASSLGLANTEAFF. For the CDR3, the DNA is TGTGCCAGCAGCTTAGGGCTTGCGAACACTGAAGCTTTCTTT.